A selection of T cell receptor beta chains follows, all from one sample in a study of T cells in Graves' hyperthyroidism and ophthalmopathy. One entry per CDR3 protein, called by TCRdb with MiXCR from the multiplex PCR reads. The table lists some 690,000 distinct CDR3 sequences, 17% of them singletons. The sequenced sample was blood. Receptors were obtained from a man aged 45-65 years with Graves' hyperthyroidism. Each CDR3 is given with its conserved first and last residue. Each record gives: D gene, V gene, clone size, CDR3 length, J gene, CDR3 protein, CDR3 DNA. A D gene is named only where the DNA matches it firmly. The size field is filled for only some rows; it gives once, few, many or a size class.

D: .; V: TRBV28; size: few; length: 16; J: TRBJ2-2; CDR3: CASTLPEQGSWGELFF; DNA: TGTGCCAGCACCCTACCTGAACAGGGTAGTTGGGGGGAGCTGTTTTTT
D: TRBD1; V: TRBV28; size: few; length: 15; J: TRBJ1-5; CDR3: CASSSDRGTNQPQHF; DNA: TGTGCCAGCAGTTCTGACAGGGGGACCAATCAGCCCCAGCATTTT
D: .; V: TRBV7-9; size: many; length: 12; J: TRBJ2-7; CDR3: CASSLTPYEQYF; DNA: TGTGCCAGCAGCTTGACACCCTACGAGCAGTACTTC
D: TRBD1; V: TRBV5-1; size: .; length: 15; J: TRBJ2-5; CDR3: CASSLQGAIQETQYF; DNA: TGCGCCAGCAGCTTGCAGGGGGCTATCCAAGAGACCCAGTACTTC
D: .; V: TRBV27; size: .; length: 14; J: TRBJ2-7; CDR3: CASSLSIGTYEQYF; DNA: TGTGCCAGCAGTTTATCGATAGGTACCTACGAGCAGTACTTC
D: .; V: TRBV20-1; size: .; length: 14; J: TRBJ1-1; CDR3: CSAREYRVNTEAFF; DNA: TGCAGTGCTAGGGAATACAGGGTCAACACTGAAGCTTTCTTT
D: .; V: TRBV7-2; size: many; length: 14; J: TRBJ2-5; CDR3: CASTRQQEAETQYF; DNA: TGTGCCAGCACCCGTCAACAGGAGGCCGAGACCCAGTACTTC
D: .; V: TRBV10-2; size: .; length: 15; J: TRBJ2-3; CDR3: CASSEWSGSTDTQYF; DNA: TGCGCCAGCAGTGAGTGGTCGGGAAGCACAGATACGCAGTATTTT
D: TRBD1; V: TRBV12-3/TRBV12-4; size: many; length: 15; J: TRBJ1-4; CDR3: CASRPTDRGIRKLFF; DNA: TGTGCCAGCAGGCCGACTGACAGGGGGATCCGAAAACTGTTTTTT
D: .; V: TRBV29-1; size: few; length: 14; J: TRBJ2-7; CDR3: CSVVDSVSSYEQYF; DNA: TGCAGCGTTGTGGACAGCGTTAGCTCCTACGAGCAGTACTTC
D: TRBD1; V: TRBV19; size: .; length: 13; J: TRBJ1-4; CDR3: CATVGTGFEKLFF; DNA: TGTGCCACCGTCGGGACAGGGTTTGAAAAACTGTTTTTT
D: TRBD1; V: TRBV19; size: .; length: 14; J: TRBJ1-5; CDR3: CASTRIRDRKPQHF; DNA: TGTGCCAGTACCAGAATACGGGACAGAAAGCCCCAGCATTTT
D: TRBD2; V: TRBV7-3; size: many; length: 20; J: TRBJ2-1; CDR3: CASSHKGPGTSGRLYNEQFF; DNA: TGTGCCAGCAGCCATAAAGGTCCCGGGACTAGCGGGAGGTTGTACAATGAGCAGTTCTTC
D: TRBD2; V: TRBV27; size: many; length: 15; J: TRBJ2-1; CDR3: CASSFSSGRAGEQFF; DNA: TGTGCCAGCAGTTTCTCCAGCGGGAGGGCCGGTGAGCAGTTCTTC
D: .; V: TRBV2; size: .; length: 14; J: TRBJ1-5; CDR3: CASAKNGQYQPQHF; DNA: TGTGCCAGCGCCAAGAACGGACAGTATCAGCCCCAGCATTTT
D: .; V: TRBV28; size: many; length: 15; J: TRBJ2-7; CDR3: CASSPSSLVGHEQYF; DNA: TGTGCCAGCAGTCCATCCTCCCTGGTAGGGCACGAGCAGTACTTC